The 11 T cell receptor beta chains below were found in one sample sequenced in a study of Ad26.COV2.S vaccination and SARS-CoV-2 variants. Measured with immunoSEQ multiplex PCR; TCRdb has only the in-frame clones, and not every one. The sample yields 360,000 or so clones, around 86% seen once. Treatment of the sample: about 20 received Ad26.COV2.S at low or high dose, single or two shots; about 5 received placebo; per-sample allocation not given. Samples came from day 63 after the first vaccine or placebo injection. The specimen was peripheral blood, collected in a trial of Ad26.COV2.S vaccine versus placebo. The receptors here all came from a person between 18 and 60 years old who received the Ad26.COV2.S COVID-19 vaccine or a placebo.

This clone was detected only once. The genes are TRBV13 and TRBJ2-3; 8 nucleotides line up with TRBD1. V lost 4 bases and J lost 2; bases outside the gene matches: 8. The CDR3 has 16 amino acids. The germline V gene encodes CDR1 PRHDT and CDR2 FYEKMQ (reference sequence). The CDR3 sequence: CASSSTGDRDTDTQYF. The CDR3 DNA reads TGTGCCAGCAGCTCGACAGGGGATCGGGACACAGATACGCAGTATTTT.

The chain uses TRBV3-1 (or the pseudogene TRBV3-2) and TRBJ1-3; D may be TRBD1 (6 bases). Germline loops: CDR1 LGHDT, CDR2 YNNKEL (reference sequence). This CDR3 region has 18 residues. The V end lost 1 base, the J end lost 2 bases, and 18 bases lay between the germline ends. The CDR3 DNA reads TGTGCCAGCAGCCAAGTGTCCGGGGGCCTTAGGGCTGGAAACACCATATATTTT. It specifies CASSQVSGGLRAGNTIYF.

The sample holds many counts of this clone. This same CDR3 is encoded by further DNA sequences in the sample. This sequence joins TRBV12-3 or TRBV12-4 and TRBJ1-1; D uncertain. Between the trimmed V and J ends, which lost 1 base and 1 base, there was a span of 4 bases. The CDR3 runs 13 residues. The CDR3 sequence: CASSLGPNTEAFF. The DNA of the CDR3 is TGTGCCAGCAGTTTAGGGCCGAACACTGAAGCTTTCTTT.

This chain links TRBV5-4 with TRBJ2-1; 9 bases fit TRBD1. The germline V gene encodes CDR1 SGHNT and CDR2 YYREEE (reference sequence). Unmatched junction bases numbered 3, after V lost 2 bases and J lost 9 bases. CDR3 length: 13 amino acids. The CDR3 region has the DNA TGTGCCAGCAGCTTTACAGGGGGCGGTGAGCAGTTCTTC. Its translation: CASSFTGGGEQFF.

This rearrangement joins TRBV18 to TRBJ1-3; D uncertain. Trimming removed 4 bases at V and 2 bases at J, with 9 bases between. This CDR3 spans 14 amino acids. CDR1 and CDR2 (germline): KGHSH, LQKENI. CDR3 sequence reads: CASSRLEAGNTIYF. CDR3 in DNA: TGTGCCAGCTCACGACTAGAAGCTGGAAACACCATATATTTT.

The chain links TRBV6-5 to TRBJ1-4; 7 bases match TRBD1. Germline assignment: CDR1 MNHEY and CDR2 SVGAGI. V lost 8 bases to trimming and J lost 3 bases; unmatched junction nucleotides: 6. The CDR3 is made up of 14 amino acids. The CDR3 spells CASEPGQPNEKLFF. The CDR3, as DNA: TGTGCCAGCGAACCGGGACAGCCTAATGAAAAACTGTTTTTT.

The CDR3 DNA is TGTGCCAGCAGCTTAGGGGGACTAGCGAACCAATACAATGAGCAGTTCTTC. Translating gives CASSLGGLANQYNEQFF. J is TRBJ2-1 and V is TRBV7-9, with 10 bases matching TRBD2. V shed 1 base and J 4 bases; nucleotides not matched to a gene: 7. The CDR3 sequence is 17 residues long. CDR1 and CDR2 from the germline V gene are SEHNR and FQNEAQ (reference sequence).

The chain carries TRBV7-2 and TRBJ2-7; 10 bases are shared with TRBD2. The germline V gene encodes CDR1 SGHTA and CDR2 FQGNSA. This CDR3 is 14 amino acids long. Losses at the gene ends were 5 bases for V and 3 bases for J; bases not matched to a gene: 4. This CDR3 reads CASSRTSGDYEQYF. CDR3 coding DNA: TGTGCCAGCAGCAGGACTAGCGGAGACTACGAGCAGTACTTC. The full variable domain, its missing parts supplied by reference TRBV7-2 and TRBJ2-7, is GAGVSQSPSNKVTEKGKDVELRCDPISGHTALYWYRQSLGQGLEFLIYFQGNSAPDKSGLPSDRFSAERTGGSVSTLTIQRTQQEDSAVYLCASSRTSGDYEQYFGPGTRLTVT.

V and J are TRBV5-1 and TRBJ1-2; D ambiguous. The CDR3 has 14 residues. Trimming took 4 bases from V and 0 from J, leaving 10 bases between them. Germline CDR1 and CDR2: SGHRS and YFSETQ. The CDR3 region has the DNA TGCGCCAGCAGCCCGACCGATGCTAACTATGGCTACACCTTC. This codes for CASSPTDANYGYTF.

This clone appeared a few times. This chain's CDR3 is CASSYVQGPNYGYTF. For the CDR3, the DNA is TGTGCCAGCAGTTACGTGCAGGGCCCTAACTATGGCTACACCTTC. The chain joins TRBV6-6 to TRBJ1-2; possible D gene TRBD1, 5 bases. The CDR3 length is 15 residues. V was shortened by 2 bases and J by 0 bases, with 10 bases between the two germline ends. The germline V gene has CDR1 MNHNY and CDR2 SVGAGI (reference sequence).

The chain has TRBV4-2 and TRBJ1-5, with D maybe TRBD1 (6 bases). Germline values: CDR1 LGHNA, CDR2 YNFKEQ. Trimming pared 2 bases from V and 5 bases from J, leaving 10 bases between. CDR3 length: 14 amino acids. CDR3 amino acids: CASSQYTGYQPQHF. CDR3 coding DNA: TGTGCCAGCAGCCAATATACAGGGTATCAGCCCCAGCATTTT.